Sequencing of this T cell receptor (beta chain) was carried out in a study of T-cell reconstitution after alpha-beta-depleted transplantation in children. Study observations and caveats: About two months after transplant, alpha-beta T cells reportedly came from several hundred expanded graft clones. One year post-transplant, T-cell counts and diversity were largely derived from T cells produced anew.

Turning to this clonotype: Its antigen is undetermined. Mismatch with germline at one junction end may stem from a read error.

Unique molecular identifiers were used to barcode this TCRbeta library. One entry per CDR3 protein, called by TCRdb with MiXCR from the PCR reads. This sample carries some 200,000 distinct CDR3 sequences, 11% of them seen once, and the ten largest clones take 28%. CDR1 is SEHNR, CDR2 FQNEAQ, per germline (reference sequence). The CDR3 runs 12 residues. The chain carries TRBV7-9 and TRBJ1-6, with D unclear. This clonotype originated in a child less than two years old with acute myeloid leukemia, due to receive a stem cell transplant. This specimen was PBMCs, taken before TCRalphabeta/CD19-depleted stem cell transplant. The DNA for the CDR3 is TGTGACAGCAGCCGCCCTGATTCATCCCTCCACTTT. This encodes CDSSRPDSSLHF. Full variable domain (remainder filled in from reference TRBV7-9 and TRBJ1-6): DTGVSQNPRHKITKRGQNVTFRCDPISEHNRLYWYRQTLGQGPEFLTYFQNEAQLEKSRLLSDRFSAERPKGSFSTLEIQRTEQGDSAMYLCDSSRPDSSLHFGNGTRLTVT.